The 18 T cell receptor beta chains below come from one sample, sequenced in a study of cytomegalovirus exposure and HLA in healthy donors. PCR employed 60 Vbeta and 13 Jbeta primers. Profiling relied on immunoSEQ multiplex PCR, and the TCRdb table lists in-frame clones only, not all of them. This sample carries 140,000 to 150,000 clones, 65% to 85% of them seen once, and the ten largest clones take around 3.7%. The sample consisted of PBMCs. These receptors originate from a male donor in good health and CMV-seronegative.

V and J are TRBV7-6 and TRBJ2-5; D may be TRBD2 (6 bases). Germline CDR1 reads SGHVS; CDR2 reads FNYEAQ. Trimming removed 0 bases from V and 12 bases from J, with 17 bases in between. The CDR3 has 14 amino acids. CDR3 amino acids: CASSLARGWEEEYF. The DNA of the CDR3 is TGTGCCAGCAGCTTAGCCCGGGGGTGGGAGGAGGAGTACTTC.

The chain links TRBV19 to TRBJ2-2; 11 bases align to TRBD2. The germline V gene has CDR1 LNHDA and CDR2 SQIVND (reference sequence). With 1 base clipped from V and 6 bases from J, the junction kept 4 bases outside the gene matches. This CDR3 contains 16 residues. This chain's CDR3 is CASSIGLAGPAGELFF. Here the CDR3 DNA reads TGTGCCAGTAGTATAGGACTAGCGGGGCCTGCCGGGGAGCTGTTTTTT.

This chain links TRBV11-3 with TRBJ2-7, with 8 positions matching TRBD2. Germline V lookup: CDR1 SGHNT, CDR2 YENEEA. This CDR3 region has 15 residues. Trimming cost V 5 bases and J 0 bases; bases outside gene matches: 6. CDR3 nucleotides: TGTGCCAGCAGCCCAGCTAGCGGGCTCTCCTACGAGCAGTACTTC. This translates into CASSPASGLSYEQYF.

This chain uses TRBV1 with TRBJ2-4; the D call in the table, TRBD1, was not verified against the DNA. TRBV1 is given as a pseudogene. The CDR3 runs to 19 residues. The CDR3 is CTSSQYRVRPTWDKNIQYF. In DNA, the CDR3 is TGCACCAGCAGCCAATACAGGGTGAGGCCGACATGGGACAAAAACATTCAGTACTTC.

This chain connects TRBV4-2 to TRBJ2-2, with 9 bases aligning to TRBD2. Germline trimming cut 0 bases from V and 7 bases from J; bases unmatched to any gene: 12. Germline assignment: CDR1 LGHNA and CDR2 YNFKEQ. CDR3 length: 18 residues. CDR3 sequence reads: CASSQESFAGGQIGELFF. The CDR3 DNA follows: TGTGCCAGCAGCCAAGAGAGTTTCGCGGGGGGGCAGATCGGGGAGCTGTTTTTT.

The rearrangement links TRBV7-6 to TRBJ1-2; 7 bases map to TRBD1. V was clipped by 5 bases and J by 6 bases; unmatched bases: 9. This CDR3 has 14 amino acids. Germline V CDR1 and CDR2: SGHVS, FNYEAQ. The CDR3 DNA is TGTGCCAGCAGCACCAGTACAGGGGAGAATGGCTACACCTTC. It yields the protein CASSTSTGENGYTF.

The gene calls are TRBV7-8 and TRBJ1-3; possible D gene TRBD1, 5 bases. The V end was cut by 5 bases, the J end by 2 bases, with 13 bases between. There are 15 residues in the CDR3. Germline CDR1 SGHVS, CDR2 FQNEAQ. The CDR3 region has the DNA TGTGCCAGCAGCCTCGACAGTCACCCTGGAAACACCATATATTTT. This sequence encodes CASSLDSHPGNTIYF. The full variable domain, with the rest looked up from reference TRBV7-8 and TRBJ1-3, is GAGVSQSPRYKVAKRGQDVALRCDPISGHVSLFWYQQALGQGPEFLTYFQNEAQLDKSGLPSDRFFAERPEGSVSTLKIQRTQQEDSAVYLCASSLDSHPGNTIYFGEGSWLTVV.

The CDR3 loop is CASAAPWDYTDTQYF. The CDR3 nucleotides are TGTGCCAGCGCGGCTCCGTGGGACTACACAGATACGCAGTATTTT. J is TRBJ2-3 and V is TRBV6-1; 7 bases are a match to TRBD2. CDR3 length equals 15 residues. Trimming took 8 bases from V and 2 from J; bases not matched to a gene: 10. From germline, CDR1 is MNHNS and CDR2 SASEGT.

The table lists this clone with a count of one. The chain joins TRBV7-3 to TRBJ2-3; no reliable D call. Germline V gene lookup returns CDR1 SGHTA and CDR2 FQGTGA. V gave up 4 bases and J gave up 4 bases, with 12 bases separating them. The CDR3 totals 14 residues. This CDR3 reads CASSSSTSADTQYF. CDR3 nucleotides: TGTGCCAGCAGCTCATCCACTTCCGCAGATACGCAGTATTTT. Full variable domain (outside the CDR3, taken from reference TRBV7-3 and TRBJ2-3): GAGVSQTPSNKVTEKGKYVELRCDPISGHTALYWYRQSLGQGPEFLIYFQGTGAADDSGLPNDRFFAVRPEGSVSTLKIQRTERGDSAVYLCASSSSTSADTQYFGPGTRLTVL.

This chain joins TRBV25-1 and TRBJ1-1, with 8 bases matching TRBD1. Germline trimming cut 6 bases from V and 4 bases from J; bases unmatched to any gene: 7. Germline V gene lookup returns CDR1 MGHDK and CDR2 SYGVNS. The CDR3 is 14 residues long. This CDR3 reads CASRTGEVGTEAFF. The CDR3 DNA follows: TGTGCCAGCAGGACAGGGGAGGTCGGCACTGAAGCTTTCTTT.

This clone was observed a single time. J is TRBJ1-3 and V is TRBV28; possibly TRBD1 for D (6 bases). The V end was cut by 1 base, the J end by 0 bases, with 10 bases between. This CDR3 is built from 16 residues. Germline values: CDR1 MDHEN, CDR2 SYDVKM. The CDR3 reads CASSLYTGSSGNTIYF. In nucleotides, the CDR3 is TGTGCCAGCAGTTTATATACAGGGAGCTCTGGAAACACCATATATTTT.

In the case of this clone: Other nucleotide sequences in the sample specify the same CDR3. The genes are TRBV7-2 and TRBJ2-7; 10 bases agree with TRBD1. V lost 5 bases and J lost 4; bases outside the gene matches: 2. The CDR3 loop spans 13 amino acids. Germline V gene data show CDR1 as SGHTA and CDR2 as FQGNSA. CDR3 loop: CASSPGQGYEQYF. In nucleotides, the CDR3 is TGTGCCAGCAGCCCGGGACAGGGGTACGAGCAGTACTTC.

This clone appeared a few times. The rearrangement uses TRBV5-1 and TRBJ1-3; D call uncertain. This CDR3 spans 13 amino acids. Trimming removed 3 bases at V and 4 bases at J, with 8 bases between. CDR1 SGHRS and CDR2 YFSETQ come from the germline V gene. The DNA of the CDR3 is TGCGCCAGCAGCTACTCCACGGGAAACACCATATATTTT. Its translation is CASSYSTGNTIYF.

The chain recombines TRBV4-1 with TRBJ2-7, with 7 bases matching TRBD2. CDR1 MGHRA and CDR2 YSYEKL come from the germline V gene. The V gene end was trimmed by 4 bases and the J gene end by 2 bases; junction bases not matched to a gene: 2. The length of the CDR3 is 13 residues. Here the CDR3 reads CASSPGTTYEQYF. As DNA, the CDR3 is TGCGCCAGCAGCCCGGGGACTACCTACGAGCAGTACTTC.

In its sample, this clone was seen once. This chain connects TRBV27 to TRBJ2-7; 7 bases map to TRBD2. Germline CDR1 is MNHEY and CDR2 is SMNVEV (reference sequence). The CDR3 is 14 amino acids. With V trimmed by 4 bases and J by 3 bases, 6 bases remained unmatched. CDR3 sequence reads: CASSSSGMIYEQYF. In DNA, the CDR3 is TGTGCCAGCAGTTCGAGCGGGATGATCTACGAGCAGTACTTC.

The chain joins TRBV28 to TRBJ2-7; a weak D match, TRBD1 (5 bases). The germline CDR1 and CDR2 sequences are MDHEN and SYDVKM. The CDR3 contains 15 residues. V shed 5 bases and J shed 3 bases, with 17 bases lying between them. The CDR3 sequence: CASSPLRDSIYEQYF. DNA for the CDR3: TGTGCCAGCAGTCCCCTGCGCGACAGCATCTACGAGCAGTACTTC.

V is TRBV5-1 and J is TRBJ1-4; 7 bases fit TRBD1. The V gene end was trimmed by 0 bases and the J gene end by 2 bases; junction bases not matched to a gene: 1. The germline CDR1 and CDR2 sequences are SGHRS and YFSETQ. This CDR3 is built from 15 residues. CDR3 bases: TGCGCCAGCAGCTTGGCCAGGGGGACTAATGAAAAACTGTTTTTT. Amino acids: CASSLARGTNEKLFF.

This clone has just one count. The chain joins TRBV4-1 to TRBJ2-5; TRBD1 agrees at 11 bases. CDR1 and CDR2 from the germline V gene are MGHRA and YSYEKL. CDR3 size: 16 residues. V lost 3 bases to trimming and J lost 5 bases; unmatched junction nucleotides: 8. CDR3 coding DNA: TGCGCCAGCAGCCAGTCGGACAGGGGGCTGGGTGAGACCCAGTACTTC. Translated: CASSQSDRGLGETQYF.